This T cell receptor beta chain is from a study of a mutant IDH1 vaccine in newly diagnosed glioma. About the research overall: Vaccine administration was initiated 4-6 weeks following radiotherapy alone, or with temozolomide cycles.

Trimming left V 2 bases short and J 4 bases short, with 12 bases between. Per the germline V gene, CDR1 is MDHEN and CDR2 is SYDVKM. CDR3 size: 15 residues. Assay: immunoSEQ multiplex PCR; the TCRdb copy retains only in-frame clones and omits some. The sample records over 45,000 clones, 75% being singletons. Time point: week 47, end of study. Mutant IDH1 20-mer peptide, at 300 ug, made up each vaccine dose, with topical imiquimod. Each patient was administered eight vaccinations, scheduled in weeks 1, 3, 5, 7, 11, 15, 19 and 23. Diagnosis in the donors showed new WHO grade 3 or 4 astrocytomas that were IDH1-mutant and ATRX-lost. This clone was observed a handful of times. Antigen: not known.

The chain is built from TRBV28 and TRBJ2-1, with D possibly being TRBD1 or TRBD2 (6 bases each). The TCR sequence derives from a man aged 50 to 59 with glioma. This material consisted of PBMCs, taken from a glioma patient whose treatment included an IDH1 peptide vaccine. The CDR3 loop reads CASSLMGAGYNEQFF. CDR3 nucleotide sequence: TGTGCCAGCAGTTTAATGGGGGCGGGGTACAATGAGCAGTTCTTC. The whole variable domain, remainder taken from reference TRBV28 and TRBJ2-1, is DVKVTQSSRYLVKRTGEKVFLECVQDMDHENMFWYRQDPGLGLRLIYFSYDVKMKEKGDIPEGYSVSREKKERFSLILESASTNQTSMYLCASSLMGAGYNEQFFGPGTRLTVL.